The 7 T cell receptor beta chains below were found in one sample sequenced in a study of beta chain features in type 1 diabetes. General study points: TCRB CDR3s from Type 1 diabetes patients were moderately but significantly shorter in all four CD4+ subsets.

Their specific antigens are unknown. Since all of the isolated RNA was reverse transcribed, expressed TCRB transcripts were what got sequenced. Libraries were prepared by immunoSEQ multiplex PCR; TCRdb keeps only in-frame clonotypes and omits some of them. Of 160,000 or so clones in the sample, roughly 63% were seen once. Sequenced: naive CD4+ T cells from blood. The receptors stem from a man younger than 40 with type 1 diabetes.

This clone was counted a few times. The chain is built from TRBV30 and TRBJ1-2; 7 bases line up with TRBD1. Trimming at V came to 5 bases and at J to 4 bases, leaving 4 bases not matched to a gene. Germline-derived CDR1 and CDR2 are GTSNPN and SVGIG (reference sequence). This CDR3 spans 12 amino acids. CDR3: CAWAGTAYGYTF. CDR3 in DNA: TGTGCCTGGGCCGGGACAGCCTATGGCTACACCTTC.

This chain uses TRBV10-3 with TRBJ2-5; 7 positions agree with TRBD1. The V segment lost 7 bases and the J segment 3 bases; nucleotides outside the gene matches: 2. The CDR3 spans 12 residues. CDR1 is ENHRY and CDR2 is SYGVKD in the germline V gene. The DNA of the CDR3 is TGTGCCATCAAAACAGGGGAAGAGACCCAGTACTTC. This gives the protein CAIKTGEETQYF.

The genes are TRBV7-9 and TRBJ1-2, with D perhaps matching TRBD1 (5 bases). The CDR3 covers 14 residues. Germline V CDR1 and CDR2: SEHNR, FQNEAQ (reference sequence). The ends were cut back, 1 base at V and 4 bases at J, with 10 bases in the middle. The CDR3 nucleotides read TGTGCCAGCAGCTTAGTCCCAGGGAGCTATGGCTACACCTTC. Residues: CASSLVPGSYGYTF. The whole variable domain, filled in from reference TRBV7-9 and TRBJ1-2, reads DTGVSQNPRHKITKRGQNVTFRCDPISEHNRLYWYRQTLGQGPEFLTYFQNEAQLEKSRLLSDRFSAERPKGSFSTLEIQRTEQGDSAMYLCASSLVPGSYGYTFGSGTRLTVV.

This clone was detected a few times. The rearrangement joins TRBV30 to TRBJ2-1, with TRBD2 matching over 7 bases. The CDR3 runs 12 residues. The V segment lost 4 bases and the J segment 13 bases; nucleotides outside the gene matches: 10. Germline CDR1 is GTSNPN and CDR2 is SVGIG (reference sequence). The CDR3 reads CAWTTSGTKQFF. The CDR3 DNA reads as TGTGCCTGGACGACCTCCGGGACTAAACAGTTCTTC. Together with reference TRBV30 and TRBJ2-1, the CDR3 gives the full variable domain: SQTIHQWPATLVQPVGSPLSLECTVEGTSNPNLYWYRQAAGRGLQLLFYSVGIGQISSEVPQNLSASRPQDRQFILSSKKLLLSDSGFYLCAWTTSGTKQFFGPGTRLTVL.

In this sample, this clone turned up a few times. The chain has TRBV29-1 and TRBJ2-7, with 7 bases that match TRBD1. V was pared by 6 bases and J by 4 bases, with 9 bases of the junction left unmatched. CDR1 is SQVTM and CDR2 is ANQGSEA in the germline V gene. This CDR3 has 13 amino acids. The CDR3 region is CSVGTVGQYEQYF. The CDR3 DNA reads TGCAGCGTCGGGACAGTCGGACAGTACGAGCAGTACTTC.

This clone was observed a few times. This sequence joins TRBV6-6 and TRBJ2-6; D might be TRBD2 (6 bases). Trimming took off 7 bases at V and 3 bases at J, with 13 bases between the two ends. The CDR3 sequence is 15 residues long. Germline loops: CDR1 MNHNY, CDR2 SVGAGI (reference sequence). As DNA, the CDR3 is TGTGCCAGCACCTCCGGGGGAGATGGGGCCAACGTCCTGACTTTC. This codes for CASTSGGDGANVLTF.

The CDR3 DNA reads as TGCGCCAGCAGTCAAAAATATACAGATACGCAGTATTTT. It is translated as CASSQKYTDTQYF. The chain employs TRBV23-1 and TRBJ2-3; no definite D call. TRBV23-1 is identified as an open reading frame with a role that is uncertain. With 2 bases removed from V and 3 bases from J, the gap between germline ends came to 6 bases. The CDR3 has 13 amino acids.